This TCR beta chain comes out of a study of blood T cell repertoires in COVID-19. Study information: Samples representing acute and convalescent COVID-19 were sourced from the United States, Italy and Spain. In each case, the material was cDNA or gDNA derived from T cells, B-cell-depleted T cells, or PBMCs.

The CDR3 loop spans 17 amino acids. Germline trimming cut 4 bases from V and 5 bases from J; bases unmatched to any gene: 15. From germline, CDR1 is SGHDT and CDR2 YYEEEE. Method: immunoSEQ multiplex PCR; TCRdb's copy keeps in-frame clones and lacks some. Among more than 85,000 clones listed, about 90% were seen once. This chain links TRBV5-6 with TRBJ2-5, with 9 bases lining up with TRBD2. The specimen sequenced was peripheral blood. The TCR sequence derives from a human donor in a cohort sampled during active COVID-19. The CDR3 here is CASSLSGGFMFTETQYF. The CDR3 coding sequence is TGTGCCAGCAGCCTCAGCGGGGGGTTTATGTTTACGGAGACCCAGTACTTC.